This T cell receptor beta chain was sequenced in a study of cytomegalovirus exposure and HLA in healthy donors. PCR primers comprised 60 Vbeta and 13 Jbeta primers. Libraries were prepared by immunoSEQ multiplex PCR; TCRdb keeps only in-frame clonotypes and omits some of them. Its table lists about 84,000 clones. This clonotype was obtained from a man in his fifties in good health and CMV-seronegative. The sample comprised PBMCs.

The CDR3 region has the DNA TGTGCCAGCAGTTTAATAGGACAGAGGATCTACGAGCAGTACTTC. Encoded protein: CASSLIGQRIYEQYF. The chain couples TRBV27 to TRBJ2-7, with a possible D match to TRBD1 (6 bases). The V end was cut by 2 bases, the J end by 3 bases, with 14 bases between. CDR1 and CDR2 (germline): MNHEY, SMNVEV (reference sequence). The CDR3 length is 15 residues.